The 17 T cell receptor beta chains below all came from one sample that was sequenced in a study of shared clonotypes between healthy human individuals. Libraries were prepared by immunoSEQ multiplex PCR; TCRdb keeps only in-frame clonotypes and omits some of them. The sample lists hundreds of thousands of clones; around 72% were seen once. The specimen was memory CD4+ T cells sorted from blood. As to subset: CD45RA-negative fraction. All receptors derive from a woman aged 25 to 39 in good health.

A remark on this clone: Other DNA sequences from this sample encode an identical CDR3 as well. This sequence joins TRBV18 and TRBJ1-2; possibly TRBD1 for D (5 bases). Between the trimmed V and J ends, which lost 2 bases and 5 bases, there was a span of 6 bases. The germline CDR1 and CDR2 sequences are KGHSH and LQKENI. This CDR3 has 12 residues. The CDR3: CASSPDSYGYTF. DNA of the CDR3: TGTGCCAGCTCACCAGACAGTTATGGCTACACCTTC. The whole variable domain, filled in from reference TRBV18 and TRBJ1-2, reads NAGVMQNPRHLVRRRGQEARLRCSPMKGHSHVYWYRQLPEEGLKFMVYLQKENIIDESGMPKERFSAEFPKEGPSILRIQQVVRGDSAAYFCASSPDSYGYTFGSGTRLTVV.

This clone was detected once. This chain links TRBV10-3 with TRBJ1-3, with 8 nucleotides matching TRBD1. The V segment lost 4 bases and the J segment 2 bases; nucleotides outside the gene matches: 1. Germline loops: CDR1 ENHRY, CDR2 SYGVKD. The CDR3 covers 14 residues. For the CDR3, the DNA is TGTGCCATCAGTGCGACAGGGGCTGGAAACACCATATATTTT. Amino acids: CAISATGAGNTIYF.

The V gene is TRBV6-5, the J gene TRBJ1-5; 7 positions match TRBD1. This CDR3 is built from 13 residues. CDR1 is MNHEY, CDR2 SVGAGI, per germline. Germline trimming cut 5 bases from V and 4 bases from J; bases unmatched to any gene: 2. CDR3 amino acids: CASSRGLNQPQHF. DNA of the CDR3: TGTGCCAGCAGTAGGGGGCTGAATCAGCCCCAGCATTTT.

This chain links TRBV18 with TRBJ1-5; no definite D call. The CDR3 consists of 14 residues. Germline values: CDR1 KGHSH, CDR2 LQKENI. Between the trimmed V and J ends, which lost 3 bases and 3 bases, there was a span of 9 bases. CDR3 residues: CASSPDGINQPQHF. DNA of the CDR3: TGTGCCAGCTCACCTGACGGGATCAATCAGCCCCAGCATTTT.

CDR3 in amino acids: CASSDNLGRWDTQYF. CDR3 bases: TGTGCCAGCAGTGATAACCTGGGTCGTTGGGATACGCAGTATTTT. The chain joins TRBV2 to TRBJ2-3; no clear D gene. There are 15 residues in the CDR3. V was cut by 3 bases and J by 6 bases, with 16 bases left in between. CDR1 and CDR2 from the germline V gene are SNHLY and FYNNEI.

V gene TRBV28 combines with J gene TRBJ1-2; D might be TRBD1 (6 bases). Germline-derived CDR1 and CDR2 are MDHEN and SYDVKM. This CDR3 has 13 amino acids. V gave up 7 bases and J gave up 4 bases, with 13 bases separating them. The DNA of the CDR3 is TGTGCCAGCAATAGTGGGGACACCTATGGCTACACCTTC. It is translated as CASNSGDTYGYTF.

CDR3 in amino acids: CASTSVRGGEIEAFF. Here the CDR3 DNA reads TGTGCCAGTACCTCAGTTCGAGGGGGAGAGATTGAAGCTTTCTTT. V and J are TRBV19 and TRBJ1-1; TRBD1 is a possible D gene (6 bases). Germline V gene lookup returns CDR1 LNHDA and CDR2 SQIVND (reference sequence). The germline V and J ends were trimmed by 7 bases and 7 bases, with 22 bases remaining between them. The CDR3 consists of 15 residues.

The chain couples TRBV18 to TRBJ1-5; 7 nucleotides match TRBD1. The CDR3 has 14 amino acids. With V trimmed by 6 bases and J by 5 bases, 7 bases remained unmatched. Germline V gene sequence: CDR1 KGHSH, CDR2 LQKENI. The CDR3 coding sequence is TGTGCCAGCTCGTCCACAGGGGCGGATCAGCCCCAGCATTTT. The encoded protein is CASSSTGADQPQHF.

The chain carries TRBV30 and TRBJ2-1; maybe TRBD2 (5 bases). The CDR3 spans 15 residues. Trimming stripped 1 base from V and 2 bases from J, with 12 bases between. Germline V gene data show CDR1 as GTSNPN and CDR2 as SVGIG (reference sequence). CDR3 sequence reads: CAWSGRAHPYNEQFF. CDR3 in DNA: TGTGCCTGGAGTGGGCGGGCCCATCCCTACAATGAGCAGTTCTTC.

A few counts support this clone. The chain uses TRBV10-3 and TRBJ1-1; D perhaps matches TRBD1 (6 bases). Germline CDR1 and CDR2: ENHRY and SYGVKD. The CDR3 sequence is 13 residues long. The ends were cut back, 2 bases at V and 4 bases at J, with 8 bases in the middle. Written as DNA, the CDR3 is TGTGCCATCAGTGAGACAGGGCCCACTGAAGCTTTCTTT. Translation: CAISETGPTEAFF.

The chain employs TRBV29-1 and TRBJ2-7, with TRBD1 identical over 8 bases. The CDR3 sequence is 14 residues long. Germline V gene data show CDR1 as SQVTM and CDR2 as ANQGSEA. V shed 6 bases and J 5 bases; nucleotides not matched to a gene: 12. CDR3 loop: CSVLRGTGPHEQYF. The CDR3 DNA reads as TGCAGCGTGCTCCGGGGGACAGGTCCCCACGAGCAGTACTTC.

CDR3 loop: CASSYGRRGNEQYF. The CDR3 region has the DNA TGTGCCAGCAGTTACGGCCGGCGCGGCAACGAGCAGTACTTC. The rearrangement links TRBV6-5 to TRBJ2-7, with unresolved D. With 2 bases removed from V and 5 bases from J, the gap between germline ends came to 13 bases. The CDR3 has 14 amino acids. Germline V lookup: CDR1 MNHEY, CDR2 SVGAGI.

The chain uses TRBV28 and TRBJ1-4, with D unclear. The germline V gene has CDR1 MDHEN and CDR2 SYDVKM. V lost 3 bases and J lost 4, with 9 bases in between. The CDR3 length is 14 residues. CDR3 nucleotides: TGTGCCAGCAGTTTCGAGGGTATTAATGAAAAACTGTTTTTT. This codes for CASSFEGINEKLFF.

The J gene is TRBJ1-1, the V gene TRBV5-4, with 8 nucleotides matching TRBD1. Germline V gene sequence: CDR1 SGHNT, CDR2 YYREEE (reference sequence). After removal of 4 bases from V and 4 bases from J, the junction contained 15 bases not matched to a gene. The CDR3 totals 17 residues. The CDR3, as DNA: TGTGCCAGCAGCCGCCTATCGGGGACAGGACAAGGCACTGAAGCTTTCTTT. Its translation is CASSRLSGTGQGTEAFF.

This clone was found a few times. V is TRBV28 and J is TRBJ1-1, with TRBD1 as a possible D gene (6 bases). CDR1 and CDR2 (germline): MDHEN, SYDVKM. The CDR3 covers 13 residues. The V end lost 6 bases, the J end lost 1 base, and 9 bases lay between the germline ends. The CDR3 DNA reads as TGTGCCAGCAGCGTAGGGGGGAACACTGAAGCTTTCTTT. Translated, it gives CASSVGGNTEAFF.

This clone was counted at least ten times. The sample holds other DNA sequences that translate to the same CDR3. The gene calls are TRBV2 and TRBJ2-7; D remains ambiguous. Trimming stripped 2 bases from V and 5 bases from J, with 7 bases between. The CDR3 length is 12 residues. Germline V CDR1 and CDR2: SNHLY, FYNNEI. The CDR3 sequence: CASSEYSHEQYF. For the CDR3, the DNA is TGTGCCAGCAGTGAATATTCCCACGAGCAGTACTTC.

This clone was detected only once. The gene calls are TRBV10-2 and TRBJ2-5; 9 nucleotides align to TRBD2. In germline, CDR1 is WSHSY, CDR2 SAAADI. This CDR3 spans 15 amino acids. Trimming cost V 8 bases and J 5 bases; bases outside gene matches: 12. CDR3 in DNA: TGCGCCAGCTCCCGGGGCGGGAGGGCCATGGAGACCCAGTACTTC. It encodes CASSRGGRAMETQYF.